These 7 T cell receptor beta chains originate from one sample sequenced in a study of OX40 agonist ivuxolimab in advanced cancers. Sequencing was performed with immunoSEQ multiplex PCR; in TCRdb, only in-frame clones are kept and a portion is missing. Of approximately 22,000 clones listed, around 86% were seen once; the top ten hold roughly 16%. The sequenced sample was CD4+ or CD8+ T cells sorted from blood, obtained in a trial of the OX40 agonist ivuxolimab. Source of these receptors: an adult with an advanced solid tumor such as melanoma, head and neck, liver or kidney cancer.

The V gene is TRBV5-1, the J gene TRBJ2-2; 13 bases are a match to TRBD2. CDR1 SGHRS and CDR2 YFSETQ come from the germline V gene. This CDR3 is 15 amino acids long. J was trimmed by 2 bases and V by 8 bases; bases with no gene match: 3. The CDR3 bases are TGCGCCAGTCGACTAGCGGGGGGAAACACCGGGGAGCTGTTTTTT. Protein sequence: CASRLAGGNTGELFF.

V is TRBV19 and J is TRBJ1-5, with 8 positions matching TRBD1. Per germline, CDR1 LNHDA and CDR2 SQIVND (reference sequence). The CDR3 spans 14 residues. V gave up 10 bases and J gave up 0 bases; unmatched junction bases: 5. The chain's CDR3 is CATTDRDSNQPQHF. CDR3 in DNA: TGTGCCACCACGGACAGGGATAGCAATCAGCCCCAGCATTTT.

The gene calls are TRBV5-6 and TRBJ1-2; tentative D call: TRBD1 (5 bases). Trimming removed 0 bases from V and 4 bases from J, with 16 bases in between. There are 16 residues in the CDR3. Germline assignment: CDR1 SGHDT and CDR2 YYEEEE. CDR3 DNA sequence: TGTGCCAGCAGCTTGGGGTCCGGGGCCATCTCCTATGGCTACACCTTC. Its translation: CASSLGSGAISYGYTF.

This clone has just a few counts. The chain uses TRBV4-1 and TRBJ1-3; D is unresolved. The V gene's germline CDR1 is MGHRA and CDR2 YSYEKL. Trimming shortened V by 3 bases and J by 0 bases, and 12 bases separated the two germline ends. The CDR3 has 16 residues. The CDR3 sequence: CASSQILQSSGNTIYF. CDR3 coding DNA: TGCGCCAGCAGCCAGATCCTACAGTCCTCTGGAAACACCATATATTTT.

The rearrangement uses TRBV19 and TRBJ2-2; a weak D match, TRBD1 (5 bases). Germline V gives CDR1 LNHDA, CDR2 SQIVND (reference sequence). The ends were cut back, 3 bases at V and 1 base at J, with 18 bases in the middle. This CDR3 contains 18 residues. This CDR3 is CASSMGPPTGLNTGELFF. The CDR3 DNA reads TGTGCCAGTAGTATGGGCCCACCTACAGGATTGAACACCGGGGAGCTGTTTTTT. The entire variable domain, with the rest obtained from reference TRBV19 and TRBJ2-2, is as follows: DGGITQSPKYLFRKEGQNVTLSCEQNLNHDAMYWYRQDPGQGLRLIYYSQIVNDFQKGDIAEGYSVSREKKESFPLTVTSAQKNPTAFYLCASSMGPPTGLNTGELFFGEGSRLTVL.

This CDR3 reads CASSSLGQGYGYTF. The DNA of the CDR3 is TGTGCCAGCAGTTCCCTGGGACAGGGATACGGCTACACCTTC. The chain uses TRBV7-9 and TRBJ1-2, with TRBD1 identical over 9 bases. Germline V gene sequence: CDR1 SEHNR, CDR2 FQNEAQ (reference sequence). This CDR3 region has 14 residues. The V and J ends lost 6 bases and 8 bases, in that order; junction bases with no gene match: 10.

The chain joins TRBV5-5 to TRBJ1-1; no definite D call. The ends were cut back, 3 bases at V and 3 bases at J, with 9 bases in the middle. The germline gives CDR1 SGHKS, CDR2 YYEKEE (reference sequence). The length of the CDR3 is 13 residues. CDR3 bases: TGTGCCAGCAGCTCGGAGGGATACACTGAAGCTTTCTTT. This encodes CASSSEGYTEAFF.